The count of the clone carrying this TCR beta chain is one. The germline V gene encodes CDR1 SGDLS and CDR2 YYNGEE. Unmatched junction bases numbered 11, after V lost 0 bases and J lost 8 bases. The CDR3 extends over 16 amino acids. Method: immunoSEQ multiplex PCR; TCRdb's copy keeps in-frame clones and lacks some. The table shows about 87,000 clones, with 80% to 95% occurring only once. The sample originates from a study of T cell changes during pregnancy in multiple sclerosis. This specimen was peripheral blood, taken in the third trimester of pregnancy. V is TRBV9 and J is TRBJ1-2; 9 bases are shared with TRBD1. The TCR comes from a female donor in good health, enrolled as a control in a pregnancy study. The CDR3 nucleotides are TGTGCCAGCAGCGTAGGTATAAGGGGGACAGGGTCCGGCTACACCTTC. Its protein is CASSVGIRGTGSGYTF. Full variable domain (remainder filled in from reference TRBV9 and TRBJ1-2): DSGVTQTPKHLITATGQRVTLRCSPRSGDLSVYWYQQSLDQGLQFLIQYYNGEERAKGNILERFSAQQFPDLHSELNLSSLELGDSALYFCASSVGIRGTGSGYTFGSGTRLTVV.